Here is one TCR beta chain with its context. The cohort excluded patients with autoimmune disease history or systemic immunosuppression. This sample was taken from a study of OX40 agonist ivuxolimab in advanced cancers. Only in-frame clones appear in the TCRdb table, and some are missing; sequencing was by immunoSEQ multiplex PCR. Of approximately 62,000 clones listed, 70% to 90% are singletons. Germline CDR1 is ENHRY and CDR2 is SYGVKD. The CDR3 has 14 amino acids. V was cut by 2 bases and J by 1 base, with 8 bases left in between. Source: CD4+ or CD8+ T cells sorted from blood, taken in a trial of the OX40 agonist ivuxolimab. The chain uses TRBV10-3 and TRBJ1-1; D not resolved. The TCR was taken from an adult with an advanced solid tumor such as melanoma, head and neck, liver or kidney cancer. Written as DNA, the CDR3 is TGTGCCATCAGTGAGCTAATGGGGAACACTGAAGCTTTCTTT. Translation gives CAISELMGNTEAFF.